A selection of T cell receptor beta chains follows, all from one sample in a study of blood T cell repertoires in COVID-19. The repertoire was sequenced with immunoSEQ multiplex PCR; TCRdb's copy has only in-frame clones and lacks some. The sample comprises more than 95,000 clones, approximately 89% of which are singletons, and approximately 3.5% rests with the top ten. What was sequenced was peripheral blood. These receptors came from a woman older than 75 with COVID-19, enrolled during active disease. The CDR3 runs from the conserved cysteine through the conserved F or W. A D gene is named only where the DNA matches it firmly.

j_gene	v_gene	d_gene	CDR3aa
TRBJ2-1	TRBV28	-	CASSKGYRNEQFF
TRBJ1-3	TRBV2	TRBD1	CASSESQGAGNTIYF
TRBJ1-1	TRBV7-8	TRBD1	CASSHGQGMNTEAFF
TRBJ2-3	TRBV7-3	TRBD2	CASSLSGSGTDTQYF
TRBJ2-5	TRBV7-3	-	CVSSLDGDRQETQYF
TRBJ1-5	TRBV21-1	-	CASSNTGQYSNQPQHF
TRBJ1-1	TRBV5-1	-	CASSPAGANTEAFF
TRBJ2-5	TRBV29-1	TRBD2	CSVAGLAGETQYF
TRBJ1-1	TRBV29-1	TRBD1	CSVAGTGALMNTEAFF
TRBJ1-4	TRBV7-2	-	CASSLGTVTNEKLFF
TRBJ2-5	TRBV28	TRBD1	CASSSSGQGKETQYF
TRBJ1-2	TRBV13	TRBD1	CASSLHRGDGYTF
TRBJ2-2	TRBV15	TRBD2	CATSRTSGREPNTGELFF
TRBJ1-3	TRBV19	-	CASSTHRVSGNTIYF
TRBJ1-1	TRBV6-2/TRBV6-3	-	CASSVMSAGVGTEAFF
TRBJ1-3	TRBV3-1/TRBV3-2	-	CASSHRGEGGNTIYF
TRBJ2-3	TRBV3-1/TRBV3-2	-	CASSQDLAAHTQYF
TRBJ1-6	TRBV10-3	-	CAISEFSPGGSPLHF
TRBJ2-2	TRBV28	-	CASSFDRRWVDSGELFF
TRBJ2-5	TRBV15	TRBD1	CATSRVGAGGETQYF
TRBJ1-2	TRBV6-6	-	CASSQDRYGYTF
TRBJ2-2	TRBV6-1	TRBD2	CASSEGQDLRLAPNTGELFF
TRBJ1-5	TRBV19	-	CASSPQGLNQPQHF
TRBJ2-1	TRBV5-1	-	CASSLAQGSSYNEQFF
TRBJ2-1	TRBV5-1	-	CASSSRGSYNEQFF
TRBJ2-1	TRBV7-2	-	CASSALGGSYNEQFF
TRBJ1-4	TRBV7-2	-	CASRSRGGLSNEKLFF
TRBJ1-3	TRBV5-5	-	CASSPREGRTGNTIYF
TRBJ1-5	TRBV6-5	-	CASNQKYQPQHF
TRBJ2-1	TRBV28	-	CASSSPGLSNEQFF
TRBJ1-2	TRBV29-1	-	CSVSTSNYGYTF
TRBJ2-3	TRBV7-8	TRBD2	CASSTRAGVELHTQYF
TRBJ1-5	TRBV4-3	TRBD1	CASSQDKGGEGARPLNQPQHF
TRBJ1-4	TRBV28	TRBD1	CASRPWLTGINEKLFF
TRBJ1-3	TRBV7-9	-	CASSPGQSGNTIYF
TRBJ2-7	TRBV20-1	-	CSASLSIASNSRYF
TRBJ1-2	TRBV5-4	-	CASSQDDSVYGYTF
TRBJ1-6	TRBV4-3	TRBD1	CASSQATGEDNSPLHF
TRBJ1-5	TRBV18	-	CASSPLGRGGGLGQPQHF
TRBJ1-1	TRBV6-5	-	CASRSPTGNTEAFF
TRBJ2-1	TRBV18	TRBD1	CASSPAAGGNEQFF
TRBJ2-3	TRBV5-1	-	CASSSGTSTDTQYF
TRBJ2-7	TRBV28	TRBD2	CASSLSGRPYEQYF
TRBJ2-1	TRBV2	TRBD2	CASRGLAGGGEQFF
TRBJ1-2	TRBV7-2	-	CASSLRGWNYGYTF
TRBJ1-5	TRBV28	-	CASSLGPANQPQHF
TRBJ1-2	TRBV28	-	CASREAAANYGYTF
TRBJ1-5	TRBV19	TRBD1	CASSSGQGVQPQHF
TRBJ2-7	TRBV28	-	CASGGISRGSDEQYF
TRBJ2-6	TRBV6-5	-	CASKSSGANVLTF
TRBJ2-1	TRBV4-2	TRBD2	CASSQDGPSGLRNEQFF